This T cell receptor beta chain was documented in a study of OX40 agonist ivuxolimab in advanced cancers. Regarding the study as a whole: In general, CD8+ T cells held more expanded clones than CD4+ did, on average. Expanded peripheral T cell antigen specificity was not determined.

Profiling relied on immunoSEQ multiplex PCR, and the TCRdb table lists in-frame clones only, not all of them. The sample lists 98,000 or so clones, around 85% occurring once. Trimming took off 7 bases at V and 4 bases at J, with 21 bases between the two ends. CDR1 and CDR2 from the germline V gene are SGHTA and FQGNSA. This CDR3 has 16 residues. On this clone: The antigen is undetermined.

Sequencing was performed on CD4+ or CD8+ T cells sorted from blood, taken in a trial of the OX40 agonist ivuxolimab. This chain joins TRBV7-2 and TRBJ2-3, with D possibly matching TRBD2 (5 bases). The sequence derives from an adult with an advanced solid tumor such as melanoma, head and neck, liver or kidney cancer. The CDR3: CASMRSRASRADTQYF. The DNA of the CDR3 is TGTGCCAGCATGAGATCGAGGGCCTCAAGAGCAGATACGCAGTATTTT.